This TCR beta chain was recorded in a study of blood T cell repertoires in COVID-19 (dated by TCRdb to the early 2020s). In the study overall: Collaborator samples came from the United States, Italy and Spain and covered acute and convalescent phases of COVID-19. The prospective study material was composed of cDNA or gDNA derived from T cells, B-cell-depleted T cells, or PBMCs. The dataset comprised deeply sampled blood TCRbeta repertoires from subjects exposed to, actively infected with, or recovered from COVID-19. The repertoires were released in a freely available public database meant as a resource for research on the immune response to SARS-CoV-2. Samples were obtained from the ongoing ImmuneRACE study (first 160 participants) and from about 1,300 subjects provided by 6 global collaborators. Sample metadata almost always included a de-identified subject ID, COVID-19 status, age in years and sex. Where available, HLA class I and class II types were obtained from metadata supplied by the sample provider rather than from assay-based typing. General conclusions and limits of the study: The amount of clinical and demographic metadata varied by source and participant and was provided uncurated.

From its cysteine to its phenylalanine, the CDR3 spans 16 amino acids. Here the CDR3 DNA is all that survives: 48 bases in frame from base 1. CDR1 and CDR2 are read off the germline V gene as SGHAT and FQNNGV. From V the trimming removes 4 bases and from J it removes 5 bases, while the gene matches leave 8 bases of the junction unaccounted for. Each collaborating institution followed its own protocols to collect whole blood in K2EDTA tubes. For TCRbeta analysis, collaborators shipped samples in one of three forms: frozen whole blood, isolated PBMCs, or DNA extracted from either of those sample types. The immunoSEQ Assay, a bias-controlled multiplex PCR, was used to amplify TCRbeta CDR3 regions from genomic DNA. In the original analysis: The number of nucleated cells in each sample was estimated from the amplification of reference gene primers within the assay. To quantify the absolute abundance of each unique TCRbeta CDR3 rearrangement, sequence reads were collapsed and filtered. For each sample, productive Simpson clonality was calculated by taking the square root of Simpson's diversity index across productive rearrangements. This is the immuneACCESS table as TCRdb keeps it, with only in-frame sequences that have V and J called. A part of the clones is gone; compared with another copy, unresolved V genes explain less than half, and the rest is unexplained. The V and J calls and clone size are taken from that table; D and trimming were inferred from the DNA. This sample is represented by some 45,000 clones; around 79% of them were singletons. In total, the top ten clones hold about 14% of the sample.

A remark on this clone: This clone's antigen is unknown. No per-base quality is available; no much larger clone lies one base away.

The receptor's source is a human donor in a cohort sampled during active COVID-19. Sequencing was performed on peripheral blood. This chain joins TRBV11-2 to TRBJ2-3, and 11 junction bases match TRBD2. CDR3 loop: CASSSWVAGGIDTQYF. The DNA reads TGTGCCAGCAGCTCTTGGGTAGCGGGAGGGATAGATACGCAGTATTTT.